This T cell receptor beta chain was sequenced during a study of blood T cell repertoires in COVID-19. With 1 base removed from V and 6 bases from J, the gap between germline ends came to 13 bases. The CDR3 has 14 amino acids. Germline CDR1 SGHVS, CDR2 FQNEAQ. The repertoire was sequenced with immunoSEQ multiplex PCR; TCRdb's copy has only in-frame clones and lacks some. Of under 200,000 clones in the sample, approximately 90% were seen once. This TCR derives from a woman in her forties or fifties who had recovered from COVID-19. Sequenced material: PBMCs or T cells enriched from blood (not recorded which). The chain joins TRBV7-8 to TRBJ2-7, with D possibly being TRBD1 (6 bases). CDR3 sequence (DNA): TGTGCCAGCAGCTTAGACAGGGCGATAAGCGAGCAGTACTTC. It yields the protein CASSLDRAISEQYF.